One and the same sample provided the 6 T cell receptor beta chains below, sequenced in a study of shared clonotypes between healthy human individuals. Measured with immunoSEQ multiplex PCR; TCRdb has only the in-frame clones, and not every one. The data hold a few million clones, with approximately 95% observed a single time. The sample comprised naive CD4+ T cells sorted from blood. Subset of the sample: CD45RA+ positively selected. The origin of the receptors is a man aged 18 to 29 in good health.

This sequence joins TRBV14 and TRBJ1-2; D gene ambiguous. V lost 3 bases and J lost 4, with 9 bases in between. The V gene's germline CDR1 is SGHDN and CDR2 FVKESK. This CDR3 comprises 13 residues. CDR3: CASSQDGSYGYTF. CDR3 DNA sequence: TGTGCCAGCAGCCAGGACGGATCCTATGGCTACACCTTC.

DNA of the CDR3: TGTGCCAGCTCACCAGCATCTAGCACAGATACGCAGTATTTT. Its translation is CASSPASSTDTQYF. The genes are TRBV18 and TRBJ2-3; D ambiguous. Germline CDR1 and CDR2: KGHSH and LQKENI. The CDR3 has 14 amino acids. V was cut by 2 bases and J by 0 bases, with 6 bases left in between.

V usage is TRBV7-9 and J usage is TRBJ2-1, with a tentative D call TRBD2 (7 bases). Per the germline V gene, CDR1 is SEHNR and CDR2 is FQNEAQ (reference sequence). V was trimmed by 8 bases and J by 9 bases, leaving 20 bases between them. CDR3 size: 14 residues. This chain's CDR3 is CASGTGGSRGEQFF. In DNA, the CDR3 is TGTGCCAGCGGCACCGGGGGGTCCAGGGGTGAGCAGTTCTTC.

This rearrangement joins TRBV7-3 to TRBJ2-5, with 10 bases aligning to TRBD1. Germline V gene lookup returns CDR1 SGHTA and CDR2 FQGTGA. The CDR3 loop spans 14 amino acids. The J segment lost 4 bases and the V segment lost 5 bases, leaving 4 bases of the junction unmatched. The CDR3 loop reads CASSPRQGAETQYF. The CDR3 DNA follows: TGTGCCAGCAGCCCCCGACAGGGGGCAGAGACCCAGTACTTC. Full variable domain (outside the CDR3, taken from reference TRBV7-3 and TRBJ2-5): GAGVSQTPSNKVTEKGKYVELRCDPISGHTALYWYRQSLGQGPEFLIYFQGTGAADDSGLPNDRFFAVRPEGSVSTLKIQRTERGDSAVYLCASSPRQGAETQYFGPGTRLLVL.

The chain has TRBV7-9 and TRBJ2-7; tentatively, D is TRBD1 (5 bases). The ends were cut back, 5 bases at V and 2 bases at J, with 19 bases in the middle. Germline CDR1 reads SEHNR; CDR2 reads FQNEAQ (reference sequence). The CDR3 has 16 residues. CDR3 bases: TGTGCCAGCAGCCGAAATACAGGTGCCCTAGCCTACGAGCAGTACTTC. It is translated as CASSRNTGALAYEQYF.

The rearrangement joins TRBV2 to TRBJ1-1; no clear D gene. CDR1 SNHLY and CDR2 FYNNEI come from the germline V gene. The CDR3 has 14 residues. Trimming removed 7 bases at V and 3 bases at J, with 15 bases between. This chain's CDR3 is CASTIRSDYTEAFF. Written as DNA, the CDR3 is TGTGCCAGCACAATAAGGTCCGATTACACTGAAGCTTTCTTT. The full variable domain, its missing parts supplied by reference TRBV2 and TRBJ1-1, is EPEVTQTPSHQVTQMGQEVILRCVPISNHLYFYWYRQILGQKVEFLVSFYNNEISEKSEIFDDQFSVERPDGSNFTLKIRSTKLEDSAMYFCASTIRSDYTEAFFGQGTRLTVV.